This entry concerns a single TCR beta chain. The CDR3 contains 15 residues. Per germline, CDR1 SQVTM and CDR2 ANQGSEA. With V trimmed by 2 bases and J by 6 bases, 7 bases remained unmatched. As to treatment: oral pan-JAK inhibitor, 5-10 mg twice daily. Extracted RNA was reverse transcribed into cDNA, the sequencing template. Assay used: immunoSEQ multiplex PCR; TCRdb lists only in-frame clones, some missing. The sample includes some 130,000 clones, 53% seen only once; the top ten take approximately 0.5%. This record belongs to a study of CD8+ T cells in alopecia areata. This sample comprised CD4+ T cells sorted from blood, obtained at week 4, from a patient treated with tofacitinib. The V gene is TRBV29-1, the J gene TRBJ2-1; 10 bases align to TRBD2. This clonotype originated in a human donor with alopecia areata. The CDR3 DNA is TGCAGCGTTGAATTAGCGGGAGGAACGGGCAATGAGCAGTTCTTC. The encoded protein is CSVELAGGTGNEQFF.